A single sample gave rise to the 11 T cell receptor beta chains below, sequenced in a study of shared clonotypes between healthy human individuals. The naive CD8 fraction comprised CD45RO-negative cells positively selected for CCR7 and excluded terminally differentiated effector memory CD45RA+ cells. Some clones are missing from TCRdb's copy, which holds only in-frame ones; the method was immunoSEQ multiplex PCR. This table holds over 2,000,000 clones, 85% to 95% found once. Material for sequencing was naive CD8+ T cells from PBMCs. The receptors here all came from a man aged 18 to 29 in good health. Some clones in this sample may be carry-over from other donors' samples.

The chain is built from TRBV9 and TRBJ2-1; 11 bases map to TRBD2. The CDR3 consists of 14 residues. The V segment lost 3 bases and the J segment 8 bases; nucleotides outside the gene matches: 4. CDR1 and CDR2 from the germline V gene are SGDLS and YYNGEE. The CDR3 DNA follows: TGTGCCAGCAGCGCACTAGCGGGAGTGGATGAGCAGTTCTTC. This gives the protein CASSALAGVDEQFF.

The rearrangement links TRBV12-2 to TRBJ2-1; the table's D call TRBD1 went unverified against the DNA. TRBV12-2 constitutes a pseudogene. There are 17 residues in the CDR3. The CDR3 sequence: CASRPAQGGPTYNEQFF. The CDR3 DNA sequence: TGTGCAAGTCGCCCAGCCCAGGGCGGCCCCACCTACAATGAGCAGTTCTTC.

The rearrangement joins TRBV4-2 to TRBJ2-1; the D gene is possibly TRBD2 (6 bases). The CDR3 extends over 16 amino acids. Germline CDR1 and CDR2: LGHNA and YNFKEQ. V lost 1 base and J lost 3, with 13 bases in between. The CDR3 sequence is CASSQVRDSLYNEQFF. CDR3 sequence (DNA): TGTGCCAGCAGCCAAGTCCGGGACTCCCTCTACAATGAGCAGTTCTTC.

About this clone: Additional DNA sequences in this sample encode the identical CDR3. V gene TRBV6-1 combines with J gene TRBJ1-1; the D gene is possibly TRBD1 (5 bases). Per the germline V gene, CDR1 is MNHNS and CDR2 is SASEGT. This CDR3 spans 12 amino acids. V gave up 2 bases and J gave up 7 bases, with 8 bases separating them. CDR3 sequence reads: CASSERGGEAFF. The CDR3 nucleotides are TGTGCCAGCAGTGAAAGGGGTGGTGAAGCTTTCTTT.

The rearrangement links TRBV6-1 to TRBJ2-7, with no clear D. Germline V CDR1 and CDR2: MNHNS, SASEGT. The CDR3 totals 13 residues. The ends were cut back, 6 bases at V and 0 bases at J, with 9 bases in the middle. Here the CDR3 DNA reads TGTGCCAGCAGAGGGCAGCTCTCCTACGAGCAGTACTTC. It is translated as CASRGQLSYEQYF.

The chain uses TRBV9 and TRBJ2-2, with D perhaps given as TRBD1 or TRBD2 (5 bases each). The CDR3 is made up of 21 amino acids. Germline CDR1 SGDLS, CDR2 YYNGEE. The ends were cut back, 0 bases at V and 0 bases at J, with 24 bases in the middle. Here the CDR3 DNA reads TGTGCCAGCAGCGTAGTTGCAATGGGACGGACGGGAAAAACGAACACCGGGGAGCTGTTTTTT. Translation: CASSVVAMGRTGKTNTGELFF.

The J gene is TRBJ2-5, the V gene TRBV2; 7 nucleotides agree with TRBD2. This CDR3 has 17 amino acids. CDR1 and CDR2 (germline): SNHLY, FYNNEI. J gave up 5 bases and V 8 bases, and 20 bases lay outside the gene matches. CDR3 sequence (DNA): TGTGCCAGCGGAGACCCGGTGGAGGGGAGGGGTACGGAGACCCAGTACTTC. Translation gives CASGDPVEGRGTETQYF.

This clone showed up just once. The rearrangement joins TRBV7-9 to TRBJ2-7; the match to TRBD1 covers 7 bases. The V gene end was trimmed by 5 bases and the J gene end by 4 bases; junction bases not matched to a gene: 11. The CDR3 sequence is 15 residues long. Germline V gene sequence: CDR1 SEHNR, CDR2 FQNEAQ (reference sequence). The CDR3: CASSAVGTAIYEQYF. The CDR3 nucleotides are TGTGCCAGCAGCGCTGTCGGGACAGCAATTTACGAGCAGTACTTC.

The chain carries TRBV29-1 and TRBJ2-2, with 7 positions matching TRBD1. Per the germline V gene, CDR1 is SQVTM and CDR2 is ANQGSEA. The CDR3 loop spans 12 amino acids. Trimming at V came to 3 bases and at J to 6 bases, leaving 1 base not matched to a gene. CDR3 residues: CSVEDRPGELFF. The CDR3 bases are TGCAGCGTTGAGGACAGGCCCGGGGAGCTGTTTTTT.

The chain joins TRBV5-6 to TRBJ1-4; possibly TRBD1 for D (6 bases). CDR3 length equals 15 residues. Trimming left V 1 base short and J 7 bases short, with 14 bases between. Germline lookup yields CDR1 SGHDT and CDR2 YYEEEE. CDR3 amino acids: CASSLLSGVSEKLFF. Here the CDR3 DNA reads TGTGCCAGCAGCTTGTTATCAGGGGTTAGTGAAAAACTGTTTTTT. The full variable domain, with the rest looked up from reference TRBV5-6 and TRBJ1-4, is DAGVTQSPTHLIKTRGQQVTLRCSPKSGHDTVSWYQQALGQGPQFIFQYYEEEERQRGNFPDRFSGHQFPNYSSELNVNALLLGDSALYLCASSLLSGVSEKLFFGSGTQLSVL.

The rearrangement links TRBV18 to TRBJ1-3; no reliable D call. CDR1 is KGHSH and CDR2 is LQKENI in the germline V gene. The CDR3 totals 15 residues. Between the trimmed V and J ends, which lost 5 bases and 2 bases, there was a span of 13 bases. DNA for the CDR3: TGTGCCAGCTCAGCCGACCGGGCCCCTGGAAACACCATATATTTT. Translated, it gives CASSADRAPGNTIYF.